The T cell receptor beta chain under discussion was sequenced for a study of T-cell memory formation after mild COVID-19. The study's findings and limits: Contracting CD8+ clones were enriched in EMRA, CD4+ mainly in CM and EM.

From the 5' RACE reads, TCRdb called clonotypes with MiXCR, one entry per CDR3 protein. Here the sample spans about 470,000 distinct CDR3 sequences, 15% to 20% being singletons. CDR3 length: 15 amino acids. Germline values: CDR1 LNHDA, CDR2 SQIVND (reference sequence). Trimming removed 4 bases from V and 2 bases from J; junction bases left unmatched: 6. This clonotype turned up a few times. Its antigen is undetermined. The source of this sequence is an adult woman who had mild COVID-19 (a few samples of this study predate the infection). Cell type and time point are not known. The V and J genes are TRBV19 and TRBJ2-7; 9 nucleotides line up with TRBD1. Source material: PBMCs or a T cell subset sorted from them (not recorded which). The CDR3 bases are TGTGCCAGTAGTACCCAGGACAGGGGCCCCTACGAGCAGTACTTC. It translates to CASSTQDRGPYEQYF.